The next 21 T cell receptor beta chains were all read from a single sample in a study of response to subunit inactivated influenza vaccine. Each CDR3 protein gets one entry after TCRdb re-called the RT-PCR reads with MiXCR. The data hold about 480,000 distinct CDR3 sequences, with less than 30% observed a single time. The sequenced sample was CD4+ T cells sorted from PBMCs, obtained around 5 days after vaccination. The source of these receptors is a man aged 50-60 years who received an inactivated influenza vaccine.

Only a few counts were recorded for this clonotype. This chain connects TRBV12-3 or TRBV12-4 to TRBJ1-5, with 7 bases matching TRBD1. J gave up 2 bases and V 6 bases, and 4 bases lay outside the gene matches. This CDR3 contains 14 residues. CDR3 sequence (DNA): TGTGCCAGCAGCTCAGGGGGGCGCAATCAGCCCCAGCATTTT. As protein: CASSSGGRNQPQHF.

At least ten counts were recorded for this clonotype. The junction departs from germline at one end; a sequencing error may be responsible. This chain uses TRBV6-2 or TRBV6-3 with TRBJ2-7, with 8 positions matching TRBD1. The V gene's germline CDR1 is MNHEY and CDR2 SVGEGT. The CDR3 extends over 14 amino acids. Here the CDR3 DNA reads TGCGCCAGCAGCTCGTTGACAGGGGCCTACGAGCAGTACTTC. It specifies CASSSLTGAYEQYF.

The CDR3 spells CASSQGTGKETQYF. CDR3 nucleotides: TGTGCCAGCAGCCAAGGGACAGGGAAAGAGACCCAGTACTTC. J is TRBJ2-5 and V is TRBV3-1; 8 bases agree with TRBD1. CDR1 and CDR2 (germline): LGHDT, YNNKEL (reference sequence). The CDR3 spans 14 residues. With V trimmed by 1 base and J by 3 bases, 1 base remained unmatched.

The chain has TRBV4-3 and TRBJ2-7; TRBD2 matches 9 bases. This CDR3 spans 15 amino acids. The germline V gene has CDR1 LGHNA and CDR2 YSLEER. The trim removed 0 bases at V and 6 bases at J, leaving 6 bases unmatched. In nucleotides, the CDR3 is TGCGCCAGCAGCCAAGATGGCGGGGGGGACGCCGAGCAGTACTTC. Its protein is CASSQDGGGDAEQYF.

This chain uses TRBV7-2 with TRBJ2-5; 12 nucleotides align to TRBD2. Trimming at V came to 1 base and at J to 4 bases, leaving 7 bases not matched to a gene. The CDR3 is 17 amino acids. Germline loops: CDR1 SGHTA, CDR2 FQGNSA. CDR3 sequence (DNA): TGTGCCAGCAGCTTAGTTCCGCTAGCGGGGGGGGTAGAGACCCAGTACTTC. The encoded protein is CASSLVPLAGGVETQYF.

This clonotype appeared many times. CDR3 region: CAISAPGQGAREQYF. CDR3 DNA: TGTGCCATCAGTGCTCCGGGACAGGGGGCACGCGAGCAGTACTTC. This rearrangement joins TRBV10-3 to TRBJ2-7; 12 positions match TRBD1. The V and J ends lost 4 bases and 6 bases, in that order; junction bases with no gene match: 7. The germline V gene encodes CDR1 ENHRY and CDR2 SYGVKD. This CDR3 region has 15 residues.

This clonotype turned up a few times. The gene calls are TRBV9 and TRBJ2-5; 7 bases agree with TRBD2. This CDR3 is built from 13 residues. V lost 3 bases to trimming and J lost 5 bases; unmatched junction nucleotides: 4. The germline CDR1 and CDR2 sequences are SGDLS and YYNGEE. The CDR3 here is CASSAGLVETQYF. The CDR3 DNA reads as TGTGCCAGCAGCGCCGGACTAGTGGAGACCCAGTACTTC.

This clonotype was found many times. The chain uses TRBV5-1 and TRBJ1-1; 8 bases line up with TRBD1. The CDR3 sequence is 13 residues long. Germline trimming cut 4 bases from V and 4 bases from J; bases unmatched to any gene: 3. The germline CDR1 and CDR2 sequences are SGHRS and YFSETQ. DNA for the CDR3: TGCGCCAGCAGCGGACAGGGTGGCACTGAAGCTTTCTTT. Encoded protein: CASSGQGGTEAFF.

The V gene is TRBV20-1, the J gene TRBJ2-5; 7 bases fit TRBD2. V lost 6 bases, J lost 5 bases, and 6 bases stayed unmatched. The germline CDR1 and CDR2 sequences are DFQATT and SNEGSKA (reference sequence). CDR3 length equals 12 residues. DNA of the CDR3: TGCAGTGCAGAGCGGGGAGGGGAGACCCAGTACTTC. It translates to CSAERGGETQYF.

This clonotype was observed a handful of times. The chain carries TRBV18 and TRBJ1-2; no reliable D call. CDR3 length: 19 residues. The germline V gene encodes CDR1 KGHSH and CDR2 LQKENI. V dropped 3 bases and J dropped 2 bases, with 25 bases sitting between them. The CDR3 nucleotides read TGTGCCAGCTCACCCCCTCCGTCCGCGGGTAGGCCCGTCAACTATGGCTACACCTTC. Amino acids: CASSPPPSAGRPVNYGYTF.

V usage is TRBV7-2 and J usage is TRBJ1-4; D is unclear. CDR3 length: 13 residues. The V gene's germline CDR1 is SGHTA and CDR2 FQGNSA. Trimming took off 2 bases at V and 10 bases at J, with 11 bases between the two ends. The CDR3 nucleotides read TGTGCCAGCAGCTTAACGGAAGCGGCAAAACTGTTTTTT. Protein: CASSLTEAAKLFF.

This clonotype was recorded once. The chain joins TRBV3-1 to TRBJ2-6; possible D gene TRBD2, 5 bases. The V and J ends lost 0 bases and 4 bases respectively, with 22 bases between them. Germline loops: CDR1 LGHDT, CDR2 YNNKEL (reference sequence). This CDR3 is 20 amino acids long. As DNA, the CDR3 is TGTGCCAGCAGCCAAGAATTTTATGGGAGAGTCCTAGAGGGGGCCAACGTCCTGACTTTC. Its protein is CASSQEFYGRVLEGANVLTF.

This chain links TRBV6-2 or TRBV6-3 with TRBJ2-2; D is possibly TRBD2 (5 bases). The CDR3 is made up of 14 amino acids. The V and J ends lost 8 bases and 4 bases respectively, with 14 bases between them. Looked up from germline, CDR1 is MNHEY and CDR2 is SVGEGT. The CDR3 loop reads CASDPRGFTGELFF. DNA of the CDR3: TGTGCCAGCGATCCTCGGGGTTTCACCGGGGAGCTGTTTTTT.

This chain uses TRBV20-1 with TRBJ2-4, with unresolved D. V lost 2 bases and J 2 bases, leaving 16 bases between the germline ends. Per germline, CDR1 DFQATT and CDR2 SNEGSKA (reference sequence). The CDR3 is 16 amino acids. CDR3 residues: CSARPQEPTTKNIQYF. The CDR3 nucleotides read TGCAGTGCTAGACCTCAGGAGCCCACAACCAAAAACATTCAGTACTTC.

This clonotype showed up many times. Here the CDR3 reads CASSESYTGELFF. The CDR3 DNA sequence: TGCGCCAGCAGTGAGTCCTACACCGGGGAGCTGTTTTTT. This sequence joins TRBV10-1 and TRBJ2-2; D gene ambiguous. The germline V gene encodes CDR1 WNHNN and CDR2 SYGVQD (reference sequence). The CDR3 has 13 amino acids. V was cut by 0 bases and J by 3 bases, with 2 bases left in between.

V gene TRBV20-1 combines with J gene TRBJ2-2; no definite D call. Looked up from germline, CDR1 is DFQATT and CDR2 is SNEGSKA (reference sequence). Trimming removed 2 bases at V and 1 base at J, with 8 bases between. CDR3 size: 14 residues. CDR3 nucleotides: TGCAGTGCTAGACCGCGAAAGAACACCGGGGAGCTGTTTTTT. This sequence encodes CSARPRKNTGELFF.

The table lists this clonotype with many counts. J is TRBJ2-1 and V is TRBV7-3; D gene uncertain. The CDR3 totals 15 residues. Trimming removed 5 bases at V and 7 bases at J, with 18 bases between. Germline CDR1 reads SGHTA; CDR2 reads FQGTGA. The CDR3 spells CASSISRDWGNEQFF. In DNA, the CDR3 is TGTGCCAGCAGCATTTCCCGCGACTGGGGTAATGAGCAGTTCTTC.

This clonotype showed up just a few times. The rearrangement links TRBV5-1 to TRBJ2-7; 12 bases are a match to TRBD1. CDR1 is SGHRS, CDR2 YFSETQ, per germline. The CDR3 covers 14 residues. V lost 4 bases to trimming and J lost 5 bases; unmatched junction nucleotides: 4. The CDR3 reads CASSRGTGGDEQYF. CDR3 nucleotides: TGCGCCAGCAGCCGTGGGACAGGGGGCGACGAGCAGTACTTC.

This clonotype was observed a few times. The gene calls are TRBV20-1 and TRBJ1-2, with unresolved D. The CDR3 length is 13 residues. The germline V gene has CDR1 DFQATT and CDR2 SNEGSKA (reference sequence). V was shortened by 2 bases and J by 4 bases, with 11 bases between the two germline ends. The CDR3 bases are TGCAGTGCTAGAATATGGGATGGCTATGGCTACACCTTC. Its translation is CSARIWDGYGYTF.

This clonotype was counted a few times. V is TRBV12-3 or TRBV12-4 and J is TRBJ2-5; 8 bases fit TRBD2. The V gene end was trimmed by 6 bases and the J gene end by 5 bases; junction bases not matched to a gene: 8. The CDR3 has 14 amino acids. In nucleotides, the CDR3 is TGTGCCAGCAGATTACGGGGGGGGGGTGAGACCCAGTACTTC. Translated, it gives CASRLRGGGETQYF.

This clonotype was counted a few times. The J gene is TRBJ2-7, the V gene TRBV6-6; D remains ambiguous. The CDR3 runs to 13 residues. The V end lost 2 bases, the J end lost 8 bases, and 13 bases lay between the germline ends. CDR1 and CDR2 from the germline V gene are MNHNY and SVGAGI (reference sequence). CDR3 amino acids: CASSYDSPPKQYF. CDR3 in DNA: TGTGCCAGCAGTTACGACTCCCCCCCCAAGCAGTACTTC.